These T cell receptor beta chains were read from a single sample in a study of CD8 T cells in ankylosing spondylitis. TCRdb used MiXCR to reprocess the 5' RACE reads, holding one entry per CDR3 protein. The repertoire holds 200,000 or so distinct CDR3 sequences, around a sixth seen once, with roughly 4% in the top ten. What was sequenced was blood, either unsorted or a sorted T cell fraction (not recorded which). These receptor sequences come from a male donor aged 10 to 30 with ankylosing spondylitis or in good health (not recorded which). Both conserved end residues are part of each CDR3. Each record gives: D gene, J gene, V gene, clone size, CDR3 protein, CDR3 DNA. The D gene is left open where the match is weak. Clone size is shown for a subset of rows, as once, few, many or a class of expanded clone.

d_call: TRBD2; j_call: TRBJ2-1; v_call: TRBV12-3/TRBV12-4; clone_size: .; cdr3_aa: CASSPGGVAEQFF; cdr3_nt: TGTGCCAGCAGTCCCGGGGGGGTTGCTGAGCAGTTCTTC
d_call: .; j_call: TRBJ1-6; v_call: TRBV6-5; clone_size: .; cdr3_aa: CASSYGGGNSPLHF; cdr3_nt: TGTGCCAGCAGTTACGGGGGAGGTAATTCACCCCTCCACTTT
d_call: TRBD2; j_call: TRBJ2-3; v_call: TRBV20-1; clone_size: many; cdr3_aa: CSARDSLAGSQYF; cdr3_nt: TGCAGTGCTAGAGATTCCCTAGCGGGATCGCAGTATTTT
d_call: TRBD2; j_call: TRBJ2-5; v_call: TRBV5-1; clone_size: many; cdr3_aa: CASSLWSLAGQETQYF; cdr3_nt: TGCGCCAGCAGCTTGTGGTCTCTAGCGGGACAAGAGACCCAGTACTTC
d_call: TRBD2; j_call: TRBJ2-2; v_call: TRBV2; clone_size: many; cdr3_aa: CARREDTGELFF; cdr3_nt: TGTGCCAGGCGGGAGGACACCGGGGAGCTGTTTTTT
d_call: .; j_call: TRBJ2-3; v_call: TRBV7-3; clone_size: once; cdr3_aa: CASSEGLSNTDTQYF; cdr3_nt: TGTGCCAGCAGCGAGGGACTTTCCAACACAGATACGCAGTATTTT
d_call: .; j_call: TRBJ2-7; v_call: TRBV29-1; clone_size: many; cdr3_aa: CSVGQGNDEQYF; cdr3_nt: TGCAGCGTTGGGCAGGGCAACGACGAGCAGTACTTC
d_call: .; j_call: TRBJ2-7; v_call: TRBV18; clone_size: few; cdr3_aa: CASSPSWTAYEQYF; cdr3_nt: TGTGCCAGCTCACCAAGCTGGACAGCCTACGAGCAGTACTTC
d_call: .; j_call: TRBJ2-1; v_call: TRBV29-1; clone_size: few; cdr3_aa: CSVEMGKQFF; cdr3_nt: TGCAGCGTTGAGATGGGGAAGCAGTTCTTC
d_call: TRBD1; j_call: TRBJ1-2; v_call: TRBV5-1; clone_size: many; cdr3_aa: CASSLGSRDRGPGYTF; cdr3_nt: TGCGCCAGCAGCTTGGGAAGTAGGGACAGGGGTCCCGGCTACACCTTC
d_call: .; j_call: TRBJ1-1; v_call: TRBV2; clone_size: many; cdr3_aa: CASSATSEAFF; cdr3_nt: TGTGCCAGCAGTGCTACCAGTGAAGCTTTCTTT
d_call: .; j_call: TRBJ1-5; v_call: TRBV19; clone_size: many; cdr3_aa: CASKGDRLNQPQHF; cdr3_nt: TGTGCCAGTAAGGGAGACAGGTTGAATCAGCCCCAGCATTTT
d_call: .; j_call: TRBJ2-6; v_call: TRBV27; clone_size: many; cdr3_aa: CASSARTLRRLSSGANVLTF; cdr3_nt: TGTGCCAGCAGTGCCCGGACCCTCCGCCGCCTTAGCTCTGGGGCCAACGTCCTGACTTTC
d_call: TRBD1; j_call: TRBJ2-1; v_call: TRBV30; clone_size: many; cdr3_aa: CAWTQGGTGDWNEQFF; cdr3_nt: TGTGCCTGGACCCAAGGGGGGACAGGGGATTGGAATGAGCAGTTCTTC
d_call: TRBD1; j_call: TRBJ2-1; v_call: TRBV12-3/TRBV12-4; clone_size: .; cdr3_aa: CATKRTRDSEGFF; cdr3_nt: TGTGCCACTAAGAGAACCCGGGACAGTGAAGGGTTCTTC
d_call: .; j_call: TRBJ1-6; v_call: TRBV25-1; clone_size: many; cdr3_aa: CASSESETFYF; cdr3_nt: TGTGCCAGCAGTGAATCCGAGACATTCTACTTT
d_call: TRBD2; j_call: TRBJ2-3; v_call: TRBV6-5; clone_size: many; cdr3_aa: CASSSGTTHRTDTQYF; cdr3_nt: TGTGCCAGCAGTTCCGGGACTACCCATCGCACAGATACGCAGTATTTT
d_call: .; j_call: TRBJ2-1; v_call: TRBV27; clone_size: .; cdr3_aa: CASSLTGSTYNEQFF; cdr3_nt: TGTGCCAGCAGTTTAACGGGCAGTACCTACAATGAGCAGTTCTTC
d_call: TRBD2; j_call: TRBJ2-7; v_call: TRBV9; clone_size: many; cdr3_aa: CASSVGGAGALRQYF; cdr3_nt: TGTGCCAGCAGCGTAGGGGGCGCGGGAGCCCTCCGTCAGTACTTC
d_call: .; j_call: TRBJ2-1; v_call: TRBV3-1; clone_size: few; cdr3_aa: CASSQAWGGLSYNEQFF; cdr3_nt: TGTGCCAGCAGCCAAGCGTGGGGCGGTCTCTCCTACAATGAGCAGTTCTTC
d_call: .; j_call: TRBJ2-7; v_call: TRBV20-1; clone_size: many; cdr3_aa: CSATPPRGRYEQYF; cdr3_nt: TGCAGTGCAACACCCCCCCGGGGGCGGTACGAGCAGTACTTC
d_call: .; j_call: TRBJ2-1; v_call: TRBV20-1; clone_size: many; cdr3_aa: CSARLINEQFF; cdr3_nt: TGCAGTGCTAGACTTATTAATGAGCAGTTCTTC
d_call: TRBD1; j_call: TRBJ1-4; v_call: TRBV12-3/TRBV12-4; clone_size: few; cdr3_aa: CASRAPGQADATNEKLFF; cdr3_nt: TGTGCCAGCAGAGCTCCGGGACAGGCGGATGCAACTAATGAAAAACTGTTTTTT
d_call: .; j_call: TRBJ2-5; v_call: TRBV15; clone_size: .; cdr3_aa: CATSRPGRETQYF; cdr3_nt: TGTGCCACCAGCAGACCGGGAAGGGAGACCCAGTACTTC
d_call: TRBD2; j_call: TRBJ2-1; v_call: TRBV28; clone_size: .; cdr3_aa: CASSLDLGLGYNEQFF; cdr3_nt: TGTGCCAGCAGTTTAGATCTGGGACTAGGCTACAATGAGCAGTTCTTC
d_call: TRBD1; j_call: TRBJ1-5; v_call: TRBV20-1; clone_size: many; cdr3_aa: CSARDDLRTGPSQPQHF; cdr3_nt: TGCAGTGCTAGAGATGATTTAAGGACAGGTCCGTCCCAGCCCCAGCATTTT
d_call: .; j_call: TRBJ1-5; v_call: TRBV20-1; clone_size: many; cdr3_aa: CSARGQVVGQPQHF; cdr3_nt: TGCAGTGCTAGAGGACAGGTAGTCGGTCAGCCCCAGCATTTT
d_call: TRBD1; j_call: TRBJ2-7; v_call: TRBV24-1; clone_size: many; cdr3_aa: CATSDSGWGQGAGEQYF; cdr3_nt: TGTGCCACCAGTGACTCGGGCTGGGGACAGGGGGCTGGCGAGCAGTACTTC
d_call: TRBD2; j_call: TRBJ2-1; v_call: TRBV25-1; clone_size: .; cdr3_aa: CASPTSGKYNEQFF; cdr3_nt: TGTGCCAGCCCCACTAGCGGGAAATACAATGAGCAGTTCTTC
d_call: .; j_call: TRBJ1-1; v_call: TRBV24-1; clone_size: many; cdr3_aa: CATTTQGSTEAFF; cdr3_nt: TGTGCCACGACAACACAGGGAAGCACTGAAGCTTTCTTT
d_call: .; j_call: TRBJ1-2; v_call: TRBV7-5; clone_size: .; cdr3_aa: CISVPEAPDSSNLLEGHYGYTF; cdr3_nt: .
d_call: .; j_call: TRBJ1-2; v_call: TRBV7-2; clone_size: .; cdr3_aa: CASSPNRGGYGYTF; cdr3_nt: TGTGCCAGCAGCCCCAACCGGGGGGGCTATGGCTACACCTTC
d_call: TRBD2; j_call: TRBJ2-1; v_call: TRBV3-1; clone_size: .; cdr3_aa: CASSQDGGRANEQFF; cdr3_nt: TGTGCCAGCAGCCAAGATGGCGGGAGGGCCAATGAGCAGTTCTTC
d_call: .; j_call: TRBJ2-2; v_call: TRBV7-2; clone_size: .; cdr3_aa: CASSLSNRRVGGTGELFF; cdr3_nt: TGTGCCAGCAGCTTAAGTAATCGTAGGGTCGGCGGCACCGGGGAGCTGTTTTTT
d_call: .; j_call: TRBJ2-5; v_call: TRBV7-2; clone_size: many; cdr3_aa: CASSLAPNRASGETQYF; cdr3_nt: TGTGCCAGCAGCTTAGCCCCGAACCGGGCCTCGGGAGAGACCCAGTACTTC
d_call: .; j_call: TRBJ2-1; v_call: TRBV9; clone_size: many; cdr3_aa: CASSPPPGPYNEQFF; cdr3_nt: TGTGCCAGCAGCCCCCCCCCCGGGCCCTACAATGAGCAGTTCTTC
d_call: .; j_call: TRBJ1-6; v_call: TRBV6-6; clone_size: many; cdr3_aa: CASTLRGGYSPLHF; cdr3_nt: TGTGCCAGCACCCTACGTGGGGGGTATTCACCCCTCCACTTT
d_call: .; j_call: TRBJ1-1; v_call: TRBV4-1; clone_size: many; cdr3_aa: CASSHPGRNTEAFF; cdr3_nt: TGCGCCAGCAGCCATCCTGGACGGAACACTGAAGCTTTCTTT
d_call: TRBD2; j_call: TRBJ2-1; v_call: TRBV7-9; clone_size: many; cdr3_aa: CASSFLRERGNEQFF; cdr3_nt: TGTGCCAGCAGCTTTCTGCGGGAGCGGGGCAATGAGCAGTTCTTC
d_call: .; j_call: TRBJ1-1; v_call: TRBV27; clone_size: few; cdr3_aa: CASRQDNQGDTEAFF; cdr3_nt: TGTGCCAGCAGACAAGATAACCAGGGAGACACTGAAGCTTTCTTT
d_call: .; j_call: TRBJ2-1; v_call: TRBV12-3/TRBV12-4; clone_size: many; cdr3_aa: CASSFMKRSENNEQFF; cdr3_nt: TGTGCCAGCAGTTTTATGAAGAGGTCGGAAAACAATGAGCAGTTCTTC
d_call: .; j_call: TRBJ1-2; v_call: TRBV7-6; clone_size: many; cdr3_aa: CASSLGELAGYTF; cdr3_nt: TGTGCCAGCAGCTTAGGAGAACTGGCCGGCTACACCTTC
d_call: .; j_call: TRBJ1-1; v_call: TRBV19; clone_size: .; cdr3_aa: CASRIRVNTEAFF; cdr3_nt: TGTGCCAGTAGGATTAGGGTGAACACTGAAGCTTTCTTT
d_call: TRBD2; j_call: TRBJ2-2; v_call: TRBV20-1; clone_size: many; cdr3_aa: CSAVLAGGQELFF; cdr3_nt: TGCAGTGCTGTCCTAGCGGGAGGGCAGGAGCTGTTTTTT
d_call: TRBD2; j_call: TRBJ2-3; v_call: TRBV18; clone_size: .; cdr3_aa: CASSPPGLATDTQYF; cdr3_nt: TGTGCCAGCTCACCCCCGGGACTAGCTACAGATACGCAGTATTTT
d_call: .; j_call: TRBJ2-3; v_call: TRBV13; clone_size: many; cdr3_aa: CASSFITDTQYF; cdr3_nt: TGTGCCAGCAGCTTTATCACAGATACGCAGTATTTT
d_call: .; j_call: TRBJ1-5; v_call: TRBV7-2; clone_size: many; cdr3_aa: CASSLTTNSNQPQHF; cdr3_nt: TGTGCCAGCAGCTTAACGACGAATAGCAATCAGCCCCAGCATTTT